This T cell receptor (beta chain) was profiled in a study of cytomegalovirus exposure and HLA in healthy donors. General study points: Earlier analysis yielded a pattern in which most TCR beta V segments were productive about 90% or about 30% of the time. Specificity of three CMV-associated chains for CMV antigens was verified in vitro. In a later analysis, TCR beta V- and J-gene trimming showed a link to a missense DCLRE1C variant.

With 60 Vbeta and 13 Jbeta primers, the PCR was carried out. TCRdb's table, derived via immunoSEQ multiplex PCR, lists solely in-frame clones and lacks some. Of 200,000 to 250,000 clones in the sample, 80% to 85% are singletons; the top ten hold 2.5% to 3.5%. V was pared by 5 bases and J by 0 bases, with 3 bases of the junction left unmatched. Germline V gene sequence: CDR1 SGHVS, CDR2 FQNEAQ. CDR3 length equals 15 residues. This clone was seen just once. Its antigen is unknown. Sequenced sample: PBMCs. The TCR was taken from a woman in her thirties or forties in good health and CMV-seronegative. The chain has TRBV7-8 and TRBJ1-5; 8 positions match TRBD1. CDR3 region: CASSATGGSNQPQHF. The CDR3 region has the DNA TGTGCCAGCAGCGCTACAGGGGGTAGCAATCAGCCCCAGCATTTT.